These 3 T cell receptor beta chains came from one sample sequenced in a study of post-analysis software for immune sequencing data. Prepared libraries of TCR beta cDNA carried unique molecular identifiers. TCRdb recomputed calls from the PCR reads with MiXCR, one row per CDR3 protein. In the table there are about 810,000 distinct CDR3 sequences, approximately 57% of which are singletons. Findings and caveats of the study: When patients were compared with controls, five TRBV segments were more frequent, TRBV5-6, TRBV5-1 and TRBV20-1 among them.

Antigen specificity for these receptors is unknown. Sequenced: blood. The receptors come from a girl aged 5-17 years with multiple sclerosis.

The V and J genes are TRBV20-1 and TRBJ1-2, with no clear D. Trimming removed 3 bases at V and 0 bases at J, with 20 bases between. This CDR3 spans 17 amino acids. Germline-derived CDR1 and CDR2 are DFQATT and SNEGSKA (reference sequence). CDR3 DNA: TGCAGTGCTAGTGCCGTCGTCGAGGCAGGAGCTAACTATGGCTACACCTTC. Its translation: CSASAVVEAGANYGYTF.

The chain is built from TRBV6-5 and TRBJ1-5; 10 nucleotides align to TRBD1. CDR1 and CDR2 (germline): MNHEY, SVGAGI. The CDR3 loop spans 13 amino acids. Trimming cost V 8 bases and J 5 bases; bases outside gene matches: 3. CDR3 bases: TGTGCCAGCGGGGACAGGGGAGATCAGCCCCAGCATTTT. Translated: CASGDRGDQPQHF.

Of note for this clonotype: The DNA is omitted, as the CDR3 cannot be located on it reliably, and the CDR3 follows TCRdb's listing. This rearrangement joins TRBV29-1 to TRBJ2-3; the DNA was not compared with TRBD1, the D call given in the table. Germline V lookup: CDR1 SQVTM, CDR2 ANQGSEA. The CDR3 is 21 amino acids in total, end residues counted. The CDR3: CSVEDLGGGNTIYFGEGTQYF.